Below are 25 T cell receptor beta chains sequenced from a single sample in a study of T-cell memory formation after mild COVID-19. TCRdb re-called the 5' RACE reads through MiXCR, storing one row per CDR3 protein. Altogether a few hundred thousand distinct CDR3 sequences are present, under 20% being singletons, with the ten largest covering roughly 20%. Input material: PBMCs or a T cell subset sorted from them (not recorded which). These receptor sequences come from a young man who had mild COVID-19 (a few samples of this study predate the infection). Cell type and time point are not known.

This chain links TRBV7-2 with TRBJ2-1; no definite D call. Germline V lookup: CDR1 SGHTA, CDR2 FQGNSA. Trimming shortened V by 5 bases and J by 8 bases, and 13 bases separated the two germline ends. The CDR3 sequence is 13 residues long. CDR3 sequence (DNA): TGTGCCAGCAGCCCCCGATACACGGATGAGCAGTTCTTC. Its translation is CASSPRYTDEQFF.

This clonotype came up a few times. The chain uses TRBV4-3 and TRBJ1-2; D gene ambiguous. Trimming stripped 0 bases from V and 1 base from J, with 9 bases between. The germline gives CDR1 LGHNA, CDR2 YSLEER. The CDR3 is 15 amino acids. The CDR3 DNA is TGCGCCAGCAGCCAAGAGTCAAACAATAACTATGGCTACACCTTC. Protein sequence: CASSQESNNNYGYTF.

This clonotype has a count of ten or more. This chain uses TRBV7-3 with TRBJ2-7, with 7 positions matching TRBD1. The V segment lost 5 bases and the J segment 3 bases; nucleotides outside the gene matches: 4. This CDR3 comprises 13 residues. The V gene's germline CDR1 is SGHTA and CDR2 FQGTGA. The CDR3 here is CASSRDSGYEQYF. In DNA, the CDR3 is TGTGCCAGCAGCCGGGACAGCGGCTACGAGCAGTACTTC.

This clonotype occurred a few times. The chain carries TRBV6-2 or TRBV6-3 and TRBJ2-7, with 7 bases identical to TRBD2. Germline trimming cut 5 bases from V and 6 bases from J; bases unmatched to any gene: 10. CDR3 length equals 14 residues. In germline, CDR1 is MNHEY, CDR2 SVGEGT. This chain's CDR3 is CASSPGTNYGEQYV. The DNA of the CDR3 is TGTGCCAGCAGTCCGGGGACTAACTACGGCGAGCAGTACGTC.

Only a few counts were recorded for this clonotype. This CDR3 reads CASSLVDRRVQETQYF. CDR3 nucleotide sequence: TGTGCCAGCAGCTTAGTTGACAGGCGTGTACAAGAGACCCAGTACTTC. The rearrangement joins TRBV7-2 to TRBJ2-5, with D maybe TRBD1 (6 bases). Germline CDR1 reads SGHTA; CDR2 reads FQGNSA. The CDR3 is 16 residues long. V shed 1 base and J shed 2 bases, with 14 bases lying between them.

The chain combines TRBV6-2 or TRBV6-3 with TRBJ1-2; no clear D gene. This CDR3 is 15 amino acids long. The V and J ends lost 2 bases and 2 bases respectively, with 12 bases between them. The germline gives CDR1 MNHEY, CDR2 SVGEGT. CDR3 in amino acids: CASSYPESGNYGYTF. The DNA of the CDR3 is TGTGCCAGCAGTTACCCGGAGTCGGGCAACTATGGCTACACCTTC.

This clonotype was seen a handful of times. The CDR3 is CASRGTGLNIQYF. DNA for the CDR3: TGTGCCAGCAGAGGGACAGGGTTAAACATTCAGTACTTC. This rearrangement joins TRBV11-1 to TRBJ2-4, with TRBD1 identical over 9 bases. Germline values: CDR1 SGHAT, CDR2 FQDESV (reference sequence). This CDR3 contains 13 residues. The V and J ends lost 6 bases and 6 bases, in that order; junction bases with no gene match: 3.

This clonotype was observed a handful of times. CDR3 protein: CASSQGVDTEAFF. The CDR3 DNA sequence: TGTGCCAGCAGCCAAGGGGTCGACACTGAAGCTTTCTTT. The gene calls are TRBV6-2 or TRBV6-3 and TRBJ1-1, with a tentative D call TRBD1 (5 bases). Germline loops: CDR1 MNHEY, CDR2 SVGEGT. The germline V and J ends were trimmed by 6 bases and 3 bases, with 11 bases remaining between them. The CDR3 loop spans 13 amino acids.

This clonotype was found a few times. The chain uses TRBV20-1 and TRBJ1-1; no definite D call. The germline V gene encodes CDR1 DFQATT and CDR2 SNEGSKA (reference sequence). Trimming stripped 6 bases from V and 2 bases from J, with 13 bases between. The CDR3 is made up of 13 amino acids. The CDR3 DNA sequence: TGCAGTGCAACCTACGACCCAAACACTGAAGCTTTCTTT. Protein: CSATYDPNTEAFF.

This clonotype has only a few counts. The CDR3 sequence: CASRGLAGPRTDTQYF. CDR3 in DNA: TGTGCCAGCAGGGGACTAGCGGGACCACGCACAGATACGCAGTATTTT. The chain carries TRBV12-3 or TRBV12-4 and TRBJ2-3, with TRBD2 matching 13 bases. J gave up 1 base and V 6 bases, and 4 bases lay outside the gene matches. This CDR3 contains 16 residues.

This clonotype was observed many times. The CDR3 spells CASSPHTRGITGANVLTF. For the CDR3, the DNA is TGTGCCAGCAGCCCGCATACCCGGGGAATTACTGGGGCCAACGTCCTGACTTTC. The V and J genes are TRBV4-2 and TRBJ2-6; D is possibly TRBD2 (5 bases). The CDR3 has 18 amino acids. Germline CDR1 reads LGHNA; CDR2 reads YNFKEQ. Deletions cut 4 bases from V and 2 bases from J, with 18 bases between.

The CDR3 sequence: CASSFVGQGGRDTQYF. The CDR3 region has the DNA TGTGCCAGCAGCTTTGTTGGGCAGGGGGGTCGAGATACGCAGTATTTT. The rearrangement links TRBV11-2 to TRBJ2-3, with D possibly matching TRBD1 (7 bases). This CDR3 region has 16 residues. Trimming cost V 3 bases and J 5 bases, with 18 bases left between them. Per germline, CDR1 SGHAT and CDR2 FQNNGV.

This chain joins TRBV29-1 and TRBJ2-3; D is unresolved. Deletions cut 4 bases from V and 0 bases from J, with 11 bases between. Per germline, CDR1 SQVTM and CDR2 ANQGSEA. CDR3 length: 14 residues. CDR3 in amino acids: CSVGPLGSTDTQYF. The CDR3 DNA sequence: TGCAGCGTTGGTCCCTTGGGGAGCACAGATACGCAGTATTTT.

This clonotype was seen repeatedly, ten times or more. V and J are TRBV5-1 and TRBJ1-2, with 8 positions matching TRBD1. The junction had 8 bases not matched to a gene; V was cut back by 4 bases and J by 6 bases. Germline V lookup: CDR1 SGHRS, CDR2 YFSETQ. This CDR3 is 14 amino acids long. CDR3 nucleotide sequence: TGCGCCAGCAGCACTCGGGACAGGAGAAATGGCTACACCTTC. Its protein product is CASSTRDRRNGYTF.

The chain links TRBV4-3 to TRBJ1-1, with D possibly matching TRBD1 (6 bases). The CDR3 is 17 amino acids. V lost 0 bases to trimming and J lost 0 bases, with 14 bases between them. Per the germline V gene, CDR1 is LGHNA and CDR2 is YSLEER. CDR3 sequence (DNA): TGCGCCAGCAGCCAAGATTACCGGGGGGCCTTGAACACTGAAGCTTTCTTT. The encoded protein is CASSQDYRGALNTEAFF.

This chain uses TRBV20-1 with TRBJ2-1; TRBD1 aligns across 10 bases. V gave up 6 bases and J gave up 5 bases; unmatched junction bases: 10. The CDR3 is made up of 15 amino acids. Germline V gene lookup returns CDR1 DFQATT and CDR2 SNEGSKA (reference sequence). The CDR3 DNA is TGCAGTGCGCACCCGGGACAGGGGATTGACAATGAGCAGTTCTTC. Translated, it gives CSAHPGQGIDNEQFF.

This sequence joins TRBV6-1 and TRBJ1-2; D may be TRBD1 (5 bases). Trimming removed 0 bases from V and 1 base from J, with 15 bases in between. The CDR3 sequence is 17 residues long. Per germline, CDR1 MNHNS and CDR2 SASEGT. In nucleotides, the CDR3 is TGTGCCAGCAGTGAAGCGACGGCCAGGGCCCGTAACTATGGCTACACCTTC. Encoded protein: CASSEATARARNYGYTF.

The chain employs TRBV10-3 and TRBJ2-3; tentative D call: TRBD1 (5 bases). This CDR3 has 14 residues. The V and J ends lost 10 bases and 2 bases respectively, with 16 bases between them. Germline V gene lookup returns CDR1 ENHRY and CDR2 SYGVKD. CDR3 sequence: CATAWGSSTDTQYF. CDR3 DNA: TGTGCCACCGCGTGGGGCAGCTCCACAGATACGCAGTATTTT.

The chain links TRBV7-2 to TRBJ2-3; 10 bases line up with TRBD2. V dropped 2 bases and J dropped 2; count of bases not matched to a gene: 4. CDR1 and CDR2 from the germline V gene are SGHTA and FQGNSA. This CDR3 has 16 residues. This CDR3 reads CASSLRAGGFTDTQYF. The CDR3 nucleotides read TGTGCCAGCAGCTTACGAGCGGGGGGGTTCACAGATACGCAGTATTTT.

Only a few counts were recorded for this clonotype. The chain has TRBV3-1 and TRBJ1-2; no clear D. V dropped 3 bases and J dropped 4 bases, with 6 bases sitting between them. The CDR3 has 12 residues. Germline V gives CDR1 LGHDT, CDR2 YNNKEL (reference sequence). For the CDR3, the DNA is TGTGCCAGCAGCCAGGAGACCTATGGCTACACCTTC. This gives the protein CASSQETYGYTF.

The J gene is TRBJ1-1, the V gene TRBV6-5, with 9 bases identical to TRBD1. The CDR3 has 15 residues. The trim removed 6 bases at V and 6 bases at J, leaving 11 bases unmatched. Germline loops: CDR1 MNHEY, CDR2 SVGAGI. The CDR3 coding sequence is TGTGCCAGCAGGAACAGGGGGCAGGCCCCCTCTGAAGCTTTCTTT. This translates into CASRNRGQAPSEAFF.

Only a few counts were recorded for this clonotype. The chain has TRBV10-1 and TRBJ2-1; D gene unclear. The CDR3 spans 13 residues. Germline V gives CDR1 WNHNN, CDR2 SYGVQD (reference sequence). Trimming took 0 bases from V and 8 from J, leaving 8 bases between them. Here the CDR3 DNA reads TGCGCCAGCAGTGAGTCAGGGCCAGATGAGCAGTTCTTC. Translating it yields CASSESGPDEQFF.

This clonotype occurred a few times. The chain joins TRBV7-9 to TRBJ1-2; the match to TRBD1 covers 7 bases. J gave up 9 bases and V 5 bases, and 9 bases lay outside the gene matches. There are 13 residues in the CDR3. Looked up from germline, CDR1 is SEHNR and CDR2 is FQNEAQ (reference sequence). CDR3 loop: CASSQYRGRSYTF. CDR3 coding DNA: TGTGCCAGCAGCCAATACAGGGGCCGTAGCTACACCTTC.

CDR3 amino acids: CASGFRTDTQYF. DNA for the CDR3: TGCGCCAGCGGATTCCGCACAGATACGCAGTATTTT. V gene TRBV5-1 combines with J gene TRBJ2-3; D call uncertain. Germline assignment: CDR1 SGHRS and CDR2 YFSETQ. The CDR3 sequence is 12 residues long. Trimming removed 7 bases from V and 1 base from J, with 7 bases in between.

This clonotype has only a few counts. The chain couples TRBV28 to TRBJ2-5; D unresolved. Germline CDR1 and CDR2: MDHEN and SYDVKM. V shed 8 bases and J shed 5 bases, with 21 bases lying between them. CDR3 length equals 15 residues. CDR3 sequence reads: CASLSRRRIEETQYF. CDR3 sequence (DNA): TGTGCCAGCCTCTCTCGGCGACGGATTGAGGAGACCCAGTACTTC.